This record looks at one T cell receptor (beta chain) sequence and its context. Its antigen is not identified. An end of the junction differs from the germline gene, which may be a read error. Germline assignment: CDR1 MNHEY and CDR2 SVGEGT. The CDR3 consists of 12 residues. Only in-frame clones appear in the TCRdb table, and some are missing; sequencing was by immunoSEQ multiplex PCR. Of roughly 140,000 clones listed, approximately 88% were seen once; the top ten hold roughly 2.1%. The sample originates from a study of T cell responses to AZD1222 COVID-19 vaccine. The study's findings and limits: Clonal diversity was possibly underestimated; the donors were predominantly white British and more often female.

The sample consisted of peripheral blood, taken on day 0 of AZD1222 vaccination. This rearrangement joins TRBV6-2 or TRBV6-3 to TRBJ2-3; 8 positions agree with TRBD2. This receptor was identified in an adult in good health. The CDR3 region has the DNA TGTGCCAGCAGCCAGAAAGCGGGGGACGAGGATTTT. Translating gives CASSQKAGDEDF.